This TCR beta chain was profiled in a study of CD8 T cells in Susac syndrome. FACS was used to enrich TEMRA cells, whereas the CD8+ and CD4+ T cells were obtained by negative isolation. With random hexamers, reverse transcription was performed on about 0.5 to 1 ug of RNA. Amplification of the TCR beta CDR3 was carried out by immunoSEQ multiplex PCR, which spanned a total of 54 Vbeta and 13 Jbeta segments. TCRdb processed the immunoSEQ multiplex PCR reads anew with MiXCR; each CDR3 protein has one entry. The repertoire holds some 190,000 distinct CDR3 sequences, with around 93% as singletons. Specimen: CD4+ T cells from PBMCs. This receptor was identified in a human donor with Susac syndrome.

The CDR3 loop reads CSVEDRGHRGGSTEAFF. The CDR3 DNA reads as TGCAGCGTTGAAGATAGAGGTCACAGGGGAGGATCCACTGAAGCTTTCTTT. The V gene is TRBV29-1, the J gene TRBJ1-1, with 7 nucleotides matching TRBD1. Germline loops: CDR1 SQVTM, CDR2 ANQGSEA. V lost 0 bases, J lost 4 bases, and 14 bases stayed unmatched. The CDR3 runs 17 residues. The full variable domain, with the rest looked up from reference TRBV29-1 and TRBJ1-1, is SAVISQKPSRDICQRGTSLTIQCQVDSQVTMMFWYRQQPGQSLTLIATANQGSEATYESGFVIDKFPISRPNLTFSTLTVSNMSPEDSSIYLCSVEDRGHRGGSTEAFFGQGTRLTVV.